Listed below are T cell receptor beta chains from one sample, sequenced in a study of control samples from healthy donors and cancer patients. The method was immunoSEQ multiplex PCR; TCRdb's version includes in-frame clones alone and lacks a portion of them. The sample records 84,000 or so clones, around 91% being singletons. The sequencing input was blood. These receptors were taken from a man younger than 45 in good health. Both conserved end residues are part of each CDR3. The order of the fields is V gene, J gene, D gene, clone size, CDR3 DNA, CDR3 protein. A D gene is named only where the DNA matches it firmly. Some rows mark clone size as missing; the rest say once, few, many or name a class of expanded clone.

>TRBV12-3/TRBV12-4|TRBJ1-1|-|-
TGTGCCAGCAGTTTCTCCGATGGGACTGAAGCTTTCTTT
CASSFSDGTEAFF
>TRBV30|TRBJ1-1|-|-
TGTGCCTGGAGTGTACTGAGGAACACTGAAGCTTTCTTT
CAWSVLRNTEAFF
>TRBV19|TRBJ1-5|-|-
TGTGCCAGTAGTCCGCGCTCCCCACAGAGGAATCGGCCCCAGCATTTT
CASSPRSPQRNRPQHF
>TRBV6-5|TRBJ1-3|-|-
TGTGCCAGCCGACAACAGGGAATAAACACCATATATTTT
CASRQQGINTIYF
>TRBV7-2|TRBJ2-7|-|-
TGTGCCAGCAGCTTGACGTTTTACGAGCAGTACTTC
CASSLTFYEQYF
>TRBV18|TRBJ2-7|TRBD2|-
TGTGCCAGCTCACTGGGGACTAGCGGGGGGATCTCCTACGAGCAGTACTTC
CASSLGTSGGISYEQYF
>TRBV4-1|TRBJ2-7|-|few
TGCGCCAGCAGCCATCTCTACGAGCAGTACTTC
CASSHLYEQYF
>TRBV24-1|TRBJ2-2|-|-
TGTGCCACCTCGAACTCAGGAGACACCGGGGAGCTGTTTTTT
CATSNSGDTGELFF
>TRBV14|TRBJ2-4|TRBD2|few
TGTGCCAGCAGCCGAACTAGCGGGAGGGTTCTAGCCAAAAACATTCAGTACTTC
CASSRTSGRVLAKNIQYF
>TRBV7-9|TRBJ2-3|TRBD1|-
TGTGCCAGCAGCTTAAGCACAGGGGGTAAGCAAGATACGCAGTATTTT
CASSLSTGGKQDTQYF
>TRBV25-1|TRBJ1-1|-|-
TGTGCCAGCAGCAAGGCGGGTTCCGGGAACACTGAAGCTTTCTTT
CASSKAGSGNTEAFF
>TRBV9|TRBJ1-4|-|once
TGTGCCAGCAGCGTAGGGAAGTGGGGAGAAAAACTGTTTTTT
CASSVGKWGEKLFF
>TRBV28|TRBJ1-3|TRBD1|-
TGTGCCAGCAGTAACAGGGGGCATGGAAACACCATATATTTT
CASSNRGHGNTIYF
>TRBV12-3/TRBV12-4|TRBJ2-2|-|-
TGTGCCAGCATTATAGCCGGGGAGCTGTTTTTT
CASIIAGELFF
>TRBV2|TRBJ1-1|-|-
TGTGCCAGCAGTGAGAGCCCATATCCTGGCAGTGGGAACACTGAAGCTTTCTTT
CASSESPYPGSGNTEAFF
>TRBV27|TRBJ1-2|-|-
TGTGCCAGTTCCCACGAAGGATGGTATGGCTACACCTTC
CASSHEGWYGYTF
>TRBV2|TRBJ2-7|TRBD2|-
TGTGCCAGCAGTGAGTCGGTGACTAGCGCAAACTACGAGCAGTACTTC
CASSESVTSANYEQYF
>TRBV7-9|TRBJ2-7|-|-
TGTGCCAGCAGCTCTTCAGGTACCTACGAGCAGTACTTC
CASSSSGTYEQYF
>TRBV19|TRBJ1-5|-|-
TGTGCCACCCTGGGGTTAAAACAAGGGCCCCAGCATTTT
CATLGLKQGPQHF
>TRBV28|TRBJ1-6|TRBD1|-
TGTGCCAGCAGTTTGGGACAGGGCAATTCACCCCTCCACTTT
CASSLGQGNSPLHF
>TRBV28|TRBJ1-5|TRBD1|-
TGTGCCAGCAGTCCCCAGGACAGGGGGCTTTTTCAGCCCCAGCATTTT
CASSPQDRGLFQPQHF
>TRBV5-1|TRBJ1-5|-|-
TGCGCCAGCAGCTTGTCACCGAATCAGCCCCAGCATTTT
CASSLSPNQPQHF
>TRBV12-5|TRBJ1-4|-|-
TGTGCTAGTGGTTTGGGGGGACCTCCTAATGAAAAACTGTTTTTT
CASGLGGPPNEKLFF
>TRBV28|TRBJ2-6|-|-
TGTGCCAGCAGTTTTTCCTGGGCCAACGTCCTGACTTTC
CASSFSWANVLTF
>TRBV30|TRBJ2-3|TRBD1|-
TGTGCCTGGAGAACAGGGGTTAGCACAGATACGCAGTATTTT
CAWRTGVSTDTQYF
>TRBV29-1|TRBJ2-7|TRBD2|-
TGCAGCGGCAGACTAGCGGGGGGAACCTCCGAGCAGTACTTC
CSGRLAGGTSEQYF
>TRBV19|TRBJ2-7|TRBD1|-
TGTGCCAGTGGCCGGGACAGGGGTTACGAGCAGTACTTC
CASGRDRGYEQYF
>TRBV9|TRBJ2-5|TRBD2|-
TGTGCCAGCAGCGTAGGATGGACTAGTGGACGCGAGACCCAGTACTTC
CASSVGWTSGRETQYF
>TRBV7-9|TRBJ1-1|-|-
TGTGCCAGCAGCTTAGTGGTAGGCCCTGAAGCTTTCTTT
CASSLVVGPEAFF
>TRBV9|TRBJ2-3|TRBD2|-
TGTGCCAGCAGCGTAGGGCTAGCGGGGGGATCGGGGGTCTCGCAGTATTTT
CASSVGLAGGSGVSQYF
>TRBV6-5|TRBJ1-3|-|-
TGTGCCAGCAGCGGCCGGCAGTACTCTGGAAACACCATATATTTT
CASSGRQYSGNTIYF
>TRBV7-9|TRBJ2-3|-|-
TGTGCCAGCAGCTCCCCGGCTAGCGAGCCCACAGATACGCAGTATTTT
CASSSPASEPTDTQYF
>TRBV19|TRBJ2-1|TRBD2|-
TGTGCCAGTACGGGACTAGCGGGACCTTTTAGTGAGCAGTTCTTC
CASTGLAGPFSEQFF
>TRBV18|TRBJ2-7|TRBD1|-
TGTGCCAGCTCTAGGGACAGGGGGGCCTACGAGCAGTACTTC
CASSRDRGAYEQYF
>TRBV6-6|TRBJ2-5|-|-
TGTGCCAGCAGTTACTCAGGGTACCAAGAGACCCAGTACTTC
CASSYSGYQETQYF
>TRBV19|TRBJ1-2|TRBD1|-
TGTGCCAGTAGTACCCAGGGGGGCGGCTACACCTTC
CASSTQGGGYTF
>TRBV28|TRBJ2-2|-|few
-
CASSFLAGGLRELFF
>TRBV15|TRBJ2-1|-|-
TGTGCCACCAGCAGTCTCAGGGTTGGCTACAATGAGCAGTTCTTC
CATSSLRVGYNEQFF
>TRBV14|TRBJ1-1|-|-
TGTGCCAGCAGTAAGAGTACGAACACTGAAGCTTTCTTT
CASSKSTNTEAFF
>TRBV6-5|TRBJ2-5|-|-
TGTGCCAGCGGGAGAGGGTACCAAGAGACCCAGTACTTC
CASGRGYQETQYF
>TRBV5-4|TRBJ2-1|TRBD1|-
TGTGCCAGCAGCTCCCCCCCGGGACAGGGGTACAATGAGCAGTTCTTC
CASSSPPGQGYNEQFF
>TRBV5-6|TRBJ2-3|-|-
TGTGCCAGCAGCCGCAGTCGAGCGCAGTATTTT
CASSRSRAQYF
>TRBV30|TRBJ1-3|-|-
TGTGCCTGGACCTATCCCAGGGGTCGTGGAAACACCATATATTTT
CAWTYPRGRGNTIYF
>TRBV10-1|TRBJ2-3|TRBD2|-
TGCGCCAGCAGTGAAGGGACTAGCGGTACAGATACGCAGTATTTT
CASSEGTSGTDTQYF
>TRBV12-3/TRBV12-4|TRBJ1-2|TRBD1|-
TGTGCCAGCAGTTCGGGACAGAATTATGGCTACACCTTC
CASSSGQNYGYTF
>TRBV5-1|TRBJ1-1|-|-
TGCGCCAGCAGCTTGAGAGGGATGAGCACTGAAGCTTTCTTT
CASSLRGMSTEAFF
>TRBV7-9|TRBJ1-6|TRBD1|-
TGTGCCAGCAGCTTGAGTAAGGGACAGGGGGCACTCCACTTT
CASSLSKGQGALHF